The 28 T cell receptor beta chains below all came from one sample that was sequenced in a study of response to subunit inactivated influenza vaccine. Using its own MiXCR run on the RT-PCR reads, TCRdb lists one record per CDR3 protein. The data hold 150,000 to 200,000 distinct CDR3 sequences, with about 12% observed a single time. These same records also appear under a second study, on T cells expressing NK-cell markers. In that study: For TCR beta, cDNA was produced by 5'RACE template switching with UMIs.

Sequenced here: CD8+ T cells sorted from PBMCs, sampled about 13 days after vaccination. The receptors were gathered from a man in his fifties who received an inactivated influenza vaccine.

A note on this clonotype: The junction shows a germline mismatch at one end, possibly a read error. The chain carries TRBV7-9 and TRBJ2-1, with 12 positions matching TRBD2. The CDR3 extends over 16 amino acids. The germline V gene encodes CDR1 SEHNR and CDR2 FQNEAQ (reference sequence). Written as DNA, the CDR3 is TGTGCCAGCAGCCTAGCGGGGGGGCCAAGCGCCGCTGAGCAGTTCTTC. It encodes CASSLAGGPSAAEQFF.

V usage is TRBV7-9 and J usage is TRBJ1-5; D is undetermined. The CDR3 is made up of 13 amino acids. From germline, CDR1 is SEHNR and CDR2 FQNEAQ (reference sequence). V lost 5 bases and J lost 3, with 8 bases in between. The CDR3 bases are TGTGCCAGCAGCGCCTCGTACAATCAGCCCCAGCATTTT. This gives the protein CASSASYNQPQHF. Drawing the rest from reference TRBV7-9 and TRBJ1-5, the complete variable domain is DTGVSQNPRHKITKRGQNVTFRCDPISEHNRLYWYRQTLGQGPEFLTYFQNEAQLEKSRLLSDRFSAERPKGSFSTLEIQRTEQGDSAMYLCASSASYNQPQHFGDGTRLSIL.

V usage is TRBV25-1 and J usage is TRBJ2-2; D is uncertain. V was shortened by 7 bases and J by 5 bases, with 8 bases between the two germline ends. Per germline, CDR1 MGHDK and CDR2 SYGVNS. The CDR3 covers 12 residues. DNA of the CDR3: TGTGCCAGCACGTGGGGAACCGGGGAGCTGTTTTTT. It codes for CASTWGTGELFF.

The chain carries TRBV2 and TRBJ1-1, with D perhaps matching TRBD1 (5 bases). Per the germline V gene, CDR1 is SNHLY and CDR2 is FYNNEI. The germline V and J ends were trimmed by 7 bases and 4 bases, with 19 bases remaining between them. CDR3 length: 15 amino acids. The CDR3 region has the DNA TGTGCCAGCATCCTATCGGTGGGGGTAAGCACTGAAGCTTTCTTT. Protein product: CASILSVGVSTEAFF.

This clonotype was seen only a few times. J is TRBJ2-1 and V is TRBV7-2; TRBD2 matches at 8 bases. There are 14 residues in the CDR3. V was clipped by 6 bases and J by 8 bases; unmatched bases: 9. CDR1 is SGHTA, CDR2 FQGNSA, per germline. The CDR3 DNA is TGTGCCAGCAGTCACCGGACTAGCTCCGATGAGCAGTTCTTC. This sequence encodes CASSHRTSSDEQFF. Variable domain in full (rest from reference TRBV7-2 and TRBJ2-1): GAGVSQSPSNKVTEKGKDVELRCDPISGHTALYWYRQSLGQGLEFLIYFQGNSAPDKSGLPSDRFSAERTGGSVSTLTIQRTQQEDSAVYLCASSHRTSSDEQFFGPGTRLTVL.

This clonotype came up a few times. V usage is TRBV12-3 or TRBV12-4 and J usage is TRBJ2-1; D is undetermined. The V end was cut by 3 bases, the J end by 10 bases, with 10 bases between. The CDR3 spans 12 residues. CDR3 DNA: TGTGCCAGCAGTTTCCTCCGCTGGGAGCAGTTCTTC. Translation gives CASSFLRWEQFF.

The chain carries TRBV7-2 and TRBJ1-1; D may be TRBD1 (5 bases). CDR3 length: 15 amino acids. Trimming removed 2 bases at V and 0 bases at J, with 10 bases between. Germline V gene sequence: CDR1 SGHTA, CDR2 FQGNSA. The CDR3 DNA reads as TGTGCCAGCAGCTTAACGAGGGGCATGAACACTGAAGCTTTCTTT. The encoded protein is CASSLTRGMNTEAFF.

Only a few counts were recorded for this clonotype. CDR3 coding DNA: TGCGCCAGCAGCTTGGCCTTGGGACCCAAAAACATTCAGTACTTC. It codes for CASSLALGPKNIQYF. The chain uses TRBV5-1 and TRBJ2-4; TRBD1 or TRBD2 may be the D gene (5 bases each). Per germline, CDR1 SGHRS and CDR2 YFSETQ. The CDR3 length is 15 residues. Between the trimmed V and J ends, which lost 0 bases and 2 bases, there was a span of 9 bases.

The genes are TRBV4-2 and TRBJ2-3; D is unclear. The CDR3 contains 15 residues. Germline V lookup: CDR1 LGHNA, CDR2 YNFKEQ. V gave up 2 bases and J gave up 0 bases, with 9 bases separating them. CDR3 region: CASSQRRVSTDTQYF. The CDR3 DNA reads TGTGCCAGCAGCCAACGTAGGGTGAGCACAGATACGCAGTATTTT.

In its sample, this clonotype was seen many times. This sequence joins TRBV5-6 and TRBJ2-7; 8 nucleotides align to TRBD2. The CDR3 totals 15 residues. Germline V lookup: CDR1 SGHDT, CDR2 YYEEEE. V lost 4 bases and J lost 3; bases outside the gene matches: 9. The CDR3 spells CASSLSGEGYYEQYF. The CDR3, as DNA: TGTGCCAGCAGCCTTAGCGGGGAGGGATACTACGAGCAGTACTTC.

This clonotype was observed a single time. The chain employs TRBV27 and TRBJ2-1; D perhaps matches TRBD2 (6 bases). The ends were cut back, 4 bases at V and 1 base at J, with 8 bases in the middle. This CDR3 spans 14 amino acids. The germline CDR1 and CDR2 sequences are MNHEY and SMNVEV (reference sequence). Written as DNA, the CDR3 is TGTGCCAGCAGTTATAGCGGTTCCTACAATGAGCAGTTCTTC. Residues: CASSYSGSYNEQFF.

The chain carries TRBV12-3 or TRBV12-4 and TRBJ2-4, with a weak D call TRBD1 (5 bases). The CDR3 loop spans 14 amino acids. Deletions cut 8 bases from V and 6 bases from J, with 17 bases between. The CDR3, as DNA: TGTGCCAGCGGTGCATGGGAAAGGGGAAACATTCAGTACTTC. This encodes CASGAWERGNIQYF.

The V call is TRBV7-9, the J call TRBJ2-3; 9 nucleotides line up with TRBD1. Germline V gives CDR1 SEHNR, CDR2 FQNEAQ (reference sequence). V lost 2 bases, J lost 3 bases, and 3 bases stayed unmatched. The CDR3 is 15 residues long. Written as DNA, the CDR3 is TGTGCCAGCAGCTTAAGGGACAGGGCAACAGATACGCAGTATTTT. Encoded protein: CASSLRDRATDTQYF.

The sample holds many counts of this clonotype. This chain joins TRBV11-2 and TRBJ1-5; possibly TRBD1 for D (6 bases). Trimming took 6 bases from V and 2 from J, leaving 11 bases between them. Germline V CDR1 and CDR2: SGHAT, FQNNGV. This CDR3 spans 14 amino acids. Written as DNA, the CDR3 is TGTGCCAGCAGTCCGACAGGCGGCAATCAGCCCCAGCATTTT. As protein: CASSPTGGNQPQHF.

Details on this clonotype: At one boundary the junction diverges from the germline segment, which might be a read error. The genes are TRBV3-1 and TRBJ2-7; 7 bases line up with TRBD2. The germline V gene encodes CDR1 LGHDT and CDR2 YNNKEL (reference sequence). The CDR3 spans 17 residues. CDR3 in amino acids: CATSQEKAPGRSYEQYF. The CDR3 DNA sequence: TGTGCCACCAGCCAAGAGAAGGCCCCCGGGAGGTCCTACGAGCAGTACTTC.

A single count supports this clonotype. The CDR3 DNA is TGCGCCAGCAGCGTTTTGTCGGGGGGGGAGCAGTTCTTC. It encodes CASSVLSGGEQFF. The V gene is TRBV4-3, the J gene TRBJ2-1; 8 bases line up with TRBD2. The CDR3 has 13 amino acids. Germline CDR1 LGHNA, CDR2 YSLEER. Germline trimming cut 5 bases from V and 10 bases from J; bases unmatched to any gene: 7.

This clonotype occurred a few times. The chain couples TRBV7-9 to TRBJ2-5; no reliable D call. The CDR3 is 14 amino acids. Germline CDR1 and CDR2: SEHNR and FQNEAQ (reference sequence). Deletions cut 5 bases from V and 2 bases from J, with 12 bases between. The CDR3 is CASSPPFGQETQYF. Written as DNA, the CDR3 is TGTGCCAGCAGCCCACCTTTTGGTCAAGAGACCCAGTACTTC.

A remark on this clonotype: The conserved phenylalanine or tryptophan is not found at the CDR3 terminus, so this likely reflects a read error. This chain joins TRBV4-2 and TRBJ2-7, with D perhaps TRBD2 (5 bases). The germline gives CDR1 LGHNA, CDR2 YNFKEQ. The V and J ends lost 0 bases and 2 bases respectively, with 11 bases between them. The CDR3 sequence is 15 residues long. CDR3 sequence: CASSQDLGLAYEQYL. The CDR3 DNA follows: TGTGCCAGCAGCCAAGATCTCGGACTGGCCTACGAGCAGTACTTA.

This chain joins TRBV4-1 and TRBJ2-3; maybe TRBD2 (5 bases). This CDR3 contains 17 residues. Looked up from germline, CDR1 is MGHRA and CDR2 is YSYEKL. Trimming stripped 0 bases from V and 6 bases from J, with 19 bases between. CDR3 residues: CASSQDEPRGGQDTQYF. The CDR3 coding sequence is TGCGCCAGCAGCCAAGATGAACCCCGGGGTGGTCAGGATACGCAGTATTTT.

The genes are TRBV29-1 and TRBJ1-2; no definite D call. Trimming took off 0 bases at V and 8 bases at J, with 7 bases between the two ends. The CDR3 contains 11 residues. From germline, CDR1 is SQVTM and CDR2 ANQGSEA. The DNA of the CDR3 is TGCAGCGTTGAAGAAAGGCGGGGCTACACCTTC. Protein sequence: CSVEERRGYTF.

This clonotype has a handful of counts. CDR3 in amino acids: CASSLGWGNEQFF. CDR3 nucleotides: TGTGCCAGCAGTTTAGGTTGGGGGAATGAGCAGTTCTTC. The genes are TRBV27 and TRBJ2-1, with D perhaps TRBD1 or TRBD2 (5 bases each). Trimming removed 2 bases from V and 7 bases from J, with 9 bases in between. The CDR3 has 13 amino acids. Germline V gene sequence: CDR1 MNHEY, CDR2 SMNVEV (reference sequence).

This clonotype was counted a few times. The DNA of the CDR3 is TGCAGCGTTGAAGCGAACAGGGAGAACACTGAAGCTTTCTTT. Amino acid sequence: CSVEANRENTEAFF. The rearrangement uses TRBV29-1 and TRBJ1-1; a possible D gene is TRBD1 (6 bases). The CDR3 spans 14 residues. The V gene's germline CDR1 is SQVTM and CDR2 ANQGSEA. V shed 1 base and J shed 1 base, with 10 bases lying between them.

This chain uses TRBV5-4 with TRBJ2-3; D remains unclear. This CDR3 has 13 amino acids. The germline V gene has CDR1 SGHNT and CDR2 YYREEE (reference sequence). V shed 0 bases and J shed 2 bases, with 4 bases lying between them. In DNA, the CDR3 is TGTGCCAGCAGCTTGGATCACACAGATACGCAGTATTTT. As protein: CASSLDHTDTQYF.

The chain recombines TRBV7-9 with TRBJ2-1, with 7 bases that match TRBD1. The V and J ends lost 3 bases and 3 bases, in that order; junction bases with no gene match: 2. The CDR3 has 14 amino acids. Germline V gene data show CDR1 as SEHNR and CDR2 as FQNEAQ (reference sequence). As DNA, the CDR3 is TGTGCCAGCAGCTTGTGGGACAGCTACAATGAGCAGTTCTTC. Translation gives CASSLWDSYNEQFF. The complete variable domain, with remaining parts taken from reference TRBV7-9 and TRBJ2-1, reads DTGVSQNPRHKITKRGQNVTFRCDPISEHNRLYWYRQTLGQGPEFLTYFQNEAQLEKSRLLSDRFSAERPKGSFSTLEIQRTEQGDSAMYLCASSLWDSYNEQFFGPGTRLTVL.

A few counts support this clonotype. J is TRBJ2-5 and V is TRBV13; tentatively, D is TRBD2 (5 bases). Between the trimmed V and J ends, which lost 1 base and 7 bases, there was a span of 19 bases. Germline V CDR1 and CDR2: PRHDT, FYEKMQ (reference sequence). The CDR3 extends over 16 amino acids. In DNA form, the CDR3 reads TGTGCCAGCAGCTTAGTCGGAGACCAATCAAGCGGGACCCAGTACTTC. The encoded protein is CASSLVGDQSSGTQYF.

V and J are TRBV5-6 and TRBJ1-1; D ambiguous. Trimming removed 4 bases from V and 8 bases from J, with 9 bases in between. Germline-derived CDR1 and CDR2 are SGHDT and YYEEEE. The length of the CDR3 is 11 residues. This CDR3 is CASSRRLEAFF. CDR3 DNA: TGTGCCAGCAGCCGGCGCCTGGAAGCTTTCTTT.

This clonotype has a handful of counts. The chain uses TRBV27 and TRBJ2-1, with 12 bases lining up with TRBD2. The V segment lost 5 bases and the J segment 1 base; nucleotides outside the gene matches: 6. CDR1 is MNHEY, CDR2 SMNVEV, per germline (reference sequence). The CDR3 runs to 17 residues. Written as DNA, the CDR3 is TGTGCCAGCAGTATAGGACTAGCGGGGATGTCCTACAATGAGCAGTTCTTC. It yields the protein CASSIGLAGMSYNEQFF.

This clonotype has more than one count but fewer than ten. The chain employs TRBV2 and TRBJ2-1, with 13 nucleotides matching TRBD2. The CDR3 sequence is 14 residues long. Germline CDR1 SNHLY, CDR2 FYNNEI. Germline trimming cut 2 bases from V and 16 bases from J; bases unmatched to any gene: 8. The CDR3: CASSEPGLAGHTFF. CDR3 sequence (DNA): TGTGCCAGCAGTGAACCGGGACTAGCGGGGCATACCTTCTTC.